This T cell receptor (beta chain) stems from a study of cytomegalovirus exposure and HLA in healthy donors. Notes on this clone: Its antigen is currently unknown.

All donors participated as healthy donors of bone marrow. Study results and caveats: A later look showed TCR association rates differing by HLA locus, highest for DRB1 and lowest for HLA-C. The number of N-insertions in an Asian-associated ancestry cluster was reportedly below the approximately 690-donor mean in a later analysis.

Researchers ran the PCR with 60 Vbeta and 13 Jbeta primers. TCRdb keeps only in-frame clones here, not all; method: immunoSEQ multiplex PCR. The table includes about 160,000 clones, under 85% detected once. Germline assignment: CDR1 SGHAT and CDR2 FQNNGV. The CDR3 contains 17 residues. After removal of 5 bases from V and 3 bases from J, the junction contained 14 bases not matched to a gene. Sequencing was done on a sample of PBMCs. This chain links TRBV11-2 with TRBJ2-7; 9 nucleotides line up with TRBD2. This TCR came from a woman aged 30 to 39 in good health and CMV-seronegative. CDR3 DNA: TGTGCCAGCAGCCCGCTTCGCGGAAGCGGGGGGATCTACGAGCAGTACTTC. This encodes CASSPLRGSGGIYEQYF.